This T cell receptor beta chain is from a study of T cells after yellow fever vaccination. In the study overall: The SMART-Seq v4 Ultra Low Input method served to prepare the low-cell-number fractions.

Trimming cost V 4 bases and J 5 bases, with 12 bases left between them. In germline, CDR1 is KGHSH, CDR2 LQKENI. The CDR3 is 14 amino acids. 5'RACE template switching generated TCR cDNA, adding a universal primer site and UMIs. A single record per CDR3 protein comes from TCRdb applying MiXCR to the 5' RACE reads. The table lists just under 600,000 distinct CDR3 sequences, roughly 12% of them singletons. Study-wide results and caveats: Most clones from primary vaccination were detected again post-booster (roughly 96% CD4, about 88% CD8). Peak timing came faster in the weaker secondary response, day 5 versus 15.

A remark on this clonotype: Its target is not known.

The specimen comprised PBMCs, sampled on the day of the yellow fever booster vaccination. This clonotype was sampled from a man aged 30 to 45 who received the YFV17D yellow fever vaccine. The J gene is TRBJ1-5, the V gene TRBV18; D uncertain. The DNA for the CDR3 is TGTGCCAGCTCACAGGGTCAAGGCGATCAGCCCCAGCATTTT. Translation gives CASSQGQGDQPQHF.